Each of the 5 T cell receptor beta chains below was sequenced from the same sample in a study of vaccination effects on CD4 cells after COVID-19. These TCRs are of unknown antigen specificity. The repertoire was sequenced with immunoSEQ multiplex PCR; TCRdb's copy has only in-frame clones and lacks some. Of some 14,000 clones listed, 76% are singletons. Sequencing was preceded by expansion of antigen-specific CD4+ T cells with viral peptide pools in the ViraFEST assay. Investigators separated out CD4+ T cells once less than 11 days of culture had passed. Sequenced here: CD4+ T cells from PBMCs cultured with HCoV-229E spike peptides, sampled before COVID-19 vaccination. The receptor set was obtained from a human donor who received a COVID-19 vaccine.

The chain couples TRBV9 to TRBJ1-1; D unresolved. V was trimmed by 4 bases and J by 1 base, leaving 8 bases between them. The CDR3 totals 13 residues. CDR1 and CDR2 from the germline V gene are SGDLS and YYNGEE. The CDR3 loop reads CASSRKGNTEAFF. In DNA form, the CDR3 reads TGTGCCAGCAGCCGAAAGGGGAACACTGAAGCTTTCTTT.

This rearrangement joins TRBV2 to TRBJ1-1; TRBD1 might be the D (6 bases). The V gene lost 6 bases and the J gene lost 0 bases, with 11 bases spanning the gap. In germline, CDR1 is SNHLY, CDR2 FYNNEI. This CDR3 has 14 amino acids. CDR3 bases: TGTGCCAGCAGGCTAGGACAGTTGAACACTGAAGCTTTCTTT. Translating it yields CASRLGQLNTEAFF.

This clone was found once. CDR3 nucleotides: TGTGCCAGCAACCCTAGCGGGAGGGTCTCCTACAATGAGCAGTTCTTC. It yields the protein CASNPSGRVSYNEQFF. J is TRBJ2-1 and V is TRBV3-1 (or the pseudogene TRBV3-2), with 12 nucleotides matching TRBD2. After removal of 7 bases from V and 0 bases from J, the junction contained 4 bases not matched to a gene. CDR1 LGHDT and CDR2 YNNKEL come from the germline V gene (reference sequence). This CDR3 is built from 16 residues.

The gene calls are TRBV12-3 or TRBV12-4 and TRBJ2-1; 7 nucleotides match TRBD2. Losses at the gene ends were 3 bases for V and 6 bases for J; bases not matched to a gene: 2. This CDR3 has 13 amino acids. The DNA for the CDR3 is TGTGCCAGCAGTTTCGCTAGCGGCAATGAGCAGTTCTTC. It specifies CASSFASGNEQFF.

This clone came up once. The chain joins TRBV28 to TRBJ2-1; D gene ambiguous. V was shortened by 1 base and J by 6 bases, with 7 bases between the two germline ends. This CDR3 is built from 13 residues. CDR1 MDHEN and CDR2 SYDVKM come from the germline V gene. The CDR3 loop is CASSLLASNEQFF. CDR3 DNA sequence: TGTGCCAGCAGTTTATTAGCCAGCAATGAGCAGTTCTTC.